This T cell receptor beta chain was sequenced during a study of blood T cell repertoires in COVID-19. Study context: Sources were T cells, B-cell-depleted T cells, or PBMCs; the material itself was cDNA or gDNA.

CDR3 size: 14 residues. Per germline, CDR1 LNHDA and CDR2 SQIVND (reference sequence). Trimming took off 4 bases at V and 2 bases at J, with 9 bases between the two ends. Source study methods: Estimation of nucleated cell counts relied on the amplification of reference gene primers. Using immunoSEQ multiplex PCR, the repertoire was profiled, and TCRdb retains in-frame clones only, with some absent. For V, J and clone size, that table is used; D and trimming come from the DNA. The table shows around 100,000 clones, with approximately 85% occurring only once. The sequenced sample was peripheral blood. The receptor was isolated from a man aged 40-49 years with acute or convalescent COVID-19. V is TRBV19 and J is TRBJ1-3; D might be TRBD1 (6 bases). The CDR3 loop is CASSTQGTGNTIYF. The DNA of the CDR3 is TGTGCCAGTAGTACACAGGGTACTGGAAACACCATATATTTT.